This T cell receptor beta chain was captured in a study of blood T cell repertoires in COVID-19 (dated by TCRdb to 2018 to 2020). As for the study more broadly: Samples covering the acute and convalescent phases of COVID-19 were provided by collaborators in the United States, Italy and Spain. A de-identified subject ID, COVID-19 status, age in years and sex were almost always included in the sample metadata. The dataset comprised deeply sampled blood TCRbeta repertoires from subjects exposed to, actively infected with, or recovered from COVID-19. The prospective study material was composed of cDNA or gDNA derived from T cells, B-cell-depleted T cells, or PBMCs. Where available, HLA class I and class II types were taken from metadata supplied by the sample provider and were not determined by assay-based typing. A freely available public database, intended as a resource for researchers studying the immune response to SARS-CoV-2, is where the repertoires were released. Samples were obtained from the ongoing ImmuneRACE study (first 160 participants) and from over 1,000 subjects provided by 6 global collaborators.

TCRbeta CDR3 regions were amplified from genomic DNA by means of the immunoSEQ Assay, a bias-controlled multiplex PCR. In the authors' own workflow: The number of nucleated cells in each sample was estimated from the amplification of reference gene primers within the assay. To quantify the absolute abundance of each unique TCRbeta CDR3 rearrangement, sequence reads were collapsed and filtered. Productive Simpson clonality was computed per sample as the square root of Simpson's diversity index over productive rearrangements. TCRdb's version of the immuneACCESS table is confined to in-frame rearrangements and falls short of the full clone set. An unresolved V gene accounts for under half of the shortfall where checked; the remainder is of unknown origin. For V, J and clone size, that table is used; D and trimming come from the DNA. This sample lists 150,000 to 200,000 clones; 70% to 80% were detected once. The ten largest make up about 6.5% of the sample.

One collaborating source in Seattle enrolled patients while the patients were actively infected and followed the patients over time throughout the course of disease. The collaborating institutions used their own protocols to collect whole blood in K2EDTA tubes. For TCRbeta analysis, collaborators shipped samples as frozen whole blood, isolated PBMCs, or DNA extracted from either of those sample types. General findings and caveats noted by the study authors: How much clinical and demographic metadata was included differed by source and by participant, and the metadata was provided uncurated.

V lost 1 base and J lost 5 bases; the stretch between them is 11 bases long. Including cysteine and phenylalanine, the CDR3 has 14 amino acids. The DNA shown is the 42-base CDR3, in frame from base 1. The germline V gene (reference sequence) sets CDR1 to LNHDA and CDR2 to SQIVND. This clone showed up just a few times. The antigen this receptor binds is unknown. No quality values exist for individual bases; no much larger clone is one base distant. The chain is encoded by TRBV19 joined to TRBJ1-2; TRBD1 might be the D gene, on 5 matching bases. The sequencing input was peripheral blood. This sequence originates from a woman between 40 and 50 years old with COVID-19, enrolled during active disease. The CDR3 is CASSIVLEGYGYTF. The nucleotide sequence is TGTGCCAGTAGTATAGTCCTGGAGGGGTATGGCTACACCTTC.